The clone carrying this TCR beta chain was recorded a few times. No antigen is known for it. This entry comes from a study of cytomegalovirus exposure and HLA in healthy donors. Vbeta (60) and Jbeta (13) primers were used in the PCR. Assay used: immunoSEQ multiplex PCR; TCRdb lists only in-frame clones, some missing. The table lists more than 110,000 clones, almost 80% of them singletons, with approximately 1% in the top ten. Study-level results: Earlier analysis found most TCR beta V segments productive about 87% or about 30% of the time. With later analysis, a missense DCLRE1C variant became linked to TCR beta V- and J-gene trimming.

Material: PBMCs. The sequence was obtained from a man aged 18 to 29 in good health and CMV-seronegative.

CDR3 in DNA: TGTGCCTGGAGCGCCATCTATGAAGCTTTCTTT. Translation: CAWSAIYEAFF. This chain connects TRBV30 to TRBJ1-1, with D unresolved. Trimming cost V 3 bases and J 7 bases, with 9 bases left between them. The CDR3 extends over 11 amino acids. The germline gives CDR1 GTSNPN, CDR2 SVGIG (reference sequence).